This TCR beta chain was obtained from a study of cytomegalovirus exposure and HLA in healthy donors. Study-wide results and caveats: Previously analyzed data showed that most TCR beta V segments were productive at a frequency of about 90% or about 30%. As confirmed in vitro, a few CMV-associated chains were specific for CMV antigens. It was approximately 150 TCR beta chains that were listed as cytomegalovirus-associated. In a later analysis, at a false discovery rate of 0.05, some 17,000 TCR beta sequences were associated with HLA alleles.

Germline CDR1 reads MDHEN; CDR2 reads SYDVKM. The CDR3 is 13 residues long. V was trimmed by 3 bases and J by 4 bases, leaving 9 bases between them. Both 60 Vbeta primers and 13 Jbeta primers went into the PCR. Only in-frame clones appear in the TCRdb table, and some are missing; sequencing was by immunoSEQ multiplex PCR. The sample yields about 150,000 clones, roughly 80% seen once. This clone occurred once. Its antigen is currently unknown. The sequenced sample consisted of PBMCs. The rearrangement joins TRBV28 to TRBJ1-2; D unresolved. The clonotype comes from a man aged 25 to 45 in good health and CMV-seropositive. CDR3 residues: CASSLANLYGYTF. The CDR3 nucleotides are TGTGCCAGCAGTTTGGCCAACCTCTATGGCTACACCTTC.